A selection of T cell receptor beta chains follows, all from one sample in a study of cytomegalovirus exposure and HLA in healthy donors. Method: immunoSEQ multiplex PCR; TCRdb's copy keeps in-frame clones and lacks some. The table includes some 85,000 clones, 76% detected once. The sequenced sample consisted of PBMCs. These receptors all come from a man aged 35 to 55 in good health and CMV-seronegative. The CDR3 runs from the conserved cysteine through the conserved F or W. A D gene is named only where the DNA matches it firmly. Part of the rows lack a size; the others show once, few, many or a class for expanded clones.

CASSFSGGSQETQYF	TGTGCCAGCAGCTTCTCGGGAGGTTCCCAAGAGACCCAGTACTTC	TRBD2	TRBJ2-5	.	TRBV5-4
CASSAGQGEAEGYTF	TGTGCCAGCAGTGCGGGACAGGGGGAGGCAGAAGGCTACACCTTC	TRBD1	TRBJ1-2	.	TRBV6-1
CASSFTRDRGGTEAFF	TGCGCCAGCAGCTTTACCCGGGACAGGGGGGGCACTGAAGCTTTCTTT	TRBD1	TRBJ1-1	.	TRBV5-1
CASSYRDTPETQYF	TGTGCCAGCAGCTACCGGGACACCCCAGAGACCCAGTACTTC	.	TRBJ2-5	.	TRBV7-9
CASIPDRGVNNEQFF	TGTGCCAGTATCCCGGACAGGGGCGTCAACAATGAGCAGTTCTTC	TRBD1	TRBJ2-1	.	TRBV19
CAWSPQMNTEAFF	TGTGCCTGGAGTCCGCAGATGAACACTGAAGCTTTCTTT	.	TRBJ1-1	few	TRBV30
CASSVDGTVSYNTIYF	TGTGCCAGCAGCGTAGATGGGACAGTCAGTTACAACACCATATATTTT	TRBD1	TRBJ1-3	.	TRBV9
CASSFSSGEFNTGELFF	TGTGCCAGCAGTTTCAGTTCTGGAGAGTTCAACACCGGGGAGCTGTTTTTT	.	TRBJ2-2	.	TRBV27
CASSTGTGQVLSYEQYF	TGCGCCAGCAGCACCGGTACGGGACAGGTACTATCCTACGAGCAGTACTTC	TRBD1	TRBJ2-7	.	TRBV5-1
CASAAEGAYEQYF	TGTGCCAGCGCGGCCGAGGGGGCCTACGAGCAGTACTTC	.	TRBJ2-7	.	TRBV2
CASSVVQSAGNEQYF	TGTGCCAGCAGCGTAGTCCAATCCGCGGGGAACGAGCAGTACTTC	.	TRBJ2-7	once	TRBV9
CASSHDRGGTEAFF	TGCGCCAGCAGCCACGACAGGGGAGGCACTGAAGCTTTCTTT	TRBD1	TRBJ1-1	.	TRBV4-3
CSVVLRRKGEKLFF	TGCAGCGTTGTATTGAGGAGGAAAGGGGAAAAACTGTTTTTT	.	TRBJ1-4	.	TRBV29-1
CASSEGSGGAWTKNIQYF	TGTGCCAGCAGTGAGGGCAGCGGGGGGGCCTGGACCAAAAACATTCAGTACTTC	TRBD2	TRBJ2-4	once	TRBV6-1
CAWSGASGGANVLTF	TGTGCCTGGAGTGGGGCCTCTGGGGGGGCCAACGTCCTGACTTTC	.	TRBJ2-6	.	TRBV30
CASSEGQVNYGYTF	TGTGCCAGCAGCGAGGGACAGGTCAACTATGGCTACACCTTC	TRBD1	TRBJ1-2	medium-sized	TRBV4-2
CAWSVLTSGGYEQYF	TGTGCCTGGAGTGTACTGACTAGCGGGGGCTACGAGCAGTACTTC	TRBD2	TRBJ2-7	.	TRBV30
CASSLPWDRSDHTQYF	TGTGCCAGCAGTCTCCCTTGGGACAGGTCCGATCATACGCAGTATTTT	TRBD1	TRBJ2-3	.	TRBV27
CAISESFLSGGRNEQFF	TGTGCCATCAGTGAGTCGTTCTTAAGCGGGGGGCGTAATGAGCAGTTCTTC	TRBD2	TRBJ2-1	.	TRBV10-3